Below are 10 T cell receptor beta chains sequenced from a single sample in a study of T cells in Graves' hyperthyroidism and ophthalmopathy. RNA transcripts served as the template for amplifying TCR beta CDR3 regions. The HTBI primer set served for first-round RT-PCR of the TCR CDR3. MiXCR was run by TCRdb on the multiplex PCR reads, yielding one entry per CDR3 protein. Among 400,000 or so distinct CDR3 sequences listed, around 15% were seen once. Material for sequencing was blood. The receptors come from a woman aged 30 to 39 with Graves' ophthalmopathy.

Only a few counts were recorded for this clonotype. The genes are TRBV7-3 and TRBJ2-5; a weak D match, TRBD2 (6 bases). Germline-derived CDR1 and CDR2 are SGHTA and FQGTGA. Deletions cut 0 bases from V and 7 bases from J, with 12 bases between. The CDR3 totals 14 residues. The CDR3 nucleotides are TGTGCCAGCAGCTTAACCGGGGGTAGCGGGACCCAGTACTTC. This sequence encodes CASSLTGGSGTQYF.

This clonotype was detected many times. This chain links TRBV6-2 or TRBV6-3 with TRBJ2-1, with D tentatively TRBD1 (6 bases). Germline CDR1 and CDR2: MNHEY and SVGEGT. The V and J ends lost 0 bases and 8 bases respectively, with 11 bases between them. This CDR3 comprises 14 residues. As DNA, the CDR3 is TGTGCCAGCAGTTACTCAGGGGGTTTCGATGAGCAGTTCTTC. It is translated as CASSYSGGFDEQFF.

Here the CDR3 reads CSATTSGAGGETQYF. CDR3 nucleotide sequence: TGCAGTGCTACCACTAGCGGGGCAGGGGGAGAGACCCAGTACTTC. J is TRBJ2-5 and V is TRBV20-1, with 10 bases that match TRBD2. Per the germline V gene, CDR1 is DFQATT and CDR2 is SNEGSKA (reference sequence). The CDR3 consists of 15 residues. The ends lost 4 bases at V and 4 bases at J; junction bases unmatched: 9.

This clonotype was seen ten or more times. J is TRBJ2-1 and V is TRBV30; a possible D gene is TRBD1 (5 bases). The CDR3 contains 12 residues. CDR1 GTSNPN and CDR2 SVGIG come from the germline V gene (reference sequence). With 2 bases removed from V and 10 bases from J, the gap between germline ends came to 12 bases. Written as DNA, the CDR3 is TGTGCCTGGAGTAACCAGGGAAGGGAGCAGTTCTTC. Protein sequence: CAWSNQGREQFF.

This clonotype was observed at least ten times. The CDR3 coding sequence is TGCGCCAGCCAGGGGCCCCAGGGCTCTGGCTACACCTTC. Translated, it gives CASQGPQGSGYTF. The chain joins TRBV10-2 to TRBJ1-2; the D gene is possibly TRBD1 (6 bases). In germline, CDR1 is WSHSY, CDR2 SAAADI. The CDR3 has 13 amino acids. The V gene lost 8 bases and the J gene lost 7 bases, with 17 bases spanning the gap.

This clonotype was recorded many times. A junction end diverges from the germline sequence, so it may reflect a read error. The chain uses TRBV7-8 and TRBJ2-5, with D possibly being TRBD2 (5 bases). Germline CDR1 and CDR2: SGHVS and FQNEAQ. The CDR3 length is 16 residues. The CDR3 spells CASSLSSGGPREAQYF. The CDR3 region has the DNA TGTGCCAGCAGCTTGTCGTCAGGAGGACCAAGAGAGGCCCAGTACTTC.

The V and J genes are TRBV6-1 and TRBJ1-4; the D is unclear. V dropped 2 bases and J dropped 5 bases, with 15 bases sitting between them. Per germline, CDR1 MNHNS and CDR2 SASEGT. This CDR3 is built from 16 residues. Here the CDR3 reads CASSERSSKLNEKLFF. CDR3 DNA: TGTGCCAGCAGTGAACGGTCGTCGAAGTTAAATGAAAAACTGTTTTTT.

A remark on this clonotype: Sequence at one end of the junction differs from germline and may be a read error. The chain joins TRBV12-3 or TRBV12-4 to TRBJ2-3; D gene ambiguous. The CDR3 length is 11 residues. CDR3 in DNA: TGTTCCAGCAGCCTTGGAGAGACGCAGTATTTT. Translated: CSSSLGETQYF.

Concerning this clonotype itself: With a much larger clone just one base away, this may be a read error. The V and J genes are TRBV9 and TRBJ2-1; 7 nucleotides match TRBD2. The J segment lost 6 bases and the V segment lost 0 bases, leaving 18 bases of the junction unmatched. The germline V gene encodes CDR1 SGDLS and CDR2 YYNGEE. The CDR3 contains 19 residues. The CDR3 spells CASSVGEGSGLTGFNEQFF. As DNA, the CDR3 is TGTGCCAGCAGCGTAGGTGAAGGTTCGGGACTAACGGGGTTCAATGAGCAGTTCTTC.

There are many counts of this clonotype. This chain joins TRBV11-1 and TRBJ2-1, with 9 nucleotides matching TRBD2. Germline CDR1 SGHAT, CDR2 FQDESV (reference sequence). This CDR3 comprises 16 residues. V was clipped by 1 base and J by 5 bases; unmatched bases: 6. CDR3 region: CASSLEVAGENNEQFF. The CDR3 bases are TGTGCCAGCAGCTTAGAAGTAGCGGGGGAAAACAATGAGCAGTTCTTC.